The entry below gives a single T cell receptor (beta chain) sequence along with its context. Germline V gives CDR1 MNHNS, CDR2 SASEGT. The CDR3 is 16 amino acids. The V and J ends lost 1 base and 0 bases respectively, with 13 bases between them. The sample belongs to a study of blood T cell repertoires in COVID-19. Study-wide background: Acute-phase and convalescent COVID-19 samples originated in the United States, Italy and Spain. PBMCs, B-cell-depleted T cells, or T cells were the source of the cDNA or gDNA that made up the material.

In the authors' workflow: How many nucleated cells were present was estimated from reference gene primer amplification. Measured with immunoSEQ multiplex PCR; TCRdb has only the in-frame clones, and not every one. V and J calls and clone size are as listed in that table; D and trimming were resolved from the DNA. The sample lists about 230,000 clones, around four fifths occurring once. The chain carries TRBV6-1 and TRBJ2-7; D remains ambiguous. Sequenced input: peripheral blood. This sequence originates from an older man with acute or convalescent COVID-19. Here the CDR3 reads CASSEVSFPSSYEQYF. The CDR3 nucleotides read TGTGCCAGCAGTGAAGTAAGTTTCCCGAGCTCCTACGAGCAGTACTTC.